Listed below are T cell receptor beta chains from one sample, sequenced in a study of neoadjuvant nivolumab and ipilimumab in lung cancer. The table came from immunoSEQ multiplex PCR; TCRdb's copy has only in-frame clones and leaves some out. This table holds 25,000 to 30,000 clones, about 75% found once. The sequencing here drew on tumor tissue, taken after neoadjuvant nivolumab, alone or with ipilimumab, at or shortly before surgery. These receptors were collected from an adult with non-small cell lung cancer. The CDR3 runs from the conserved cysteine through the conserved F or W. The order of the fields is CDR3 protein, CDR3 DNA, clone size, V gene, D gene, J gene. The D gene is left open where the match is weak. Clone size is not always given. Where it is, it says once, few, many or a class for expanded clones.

CASSQDPRGGPEETQYF	TGTGCCAGCAGCCAAGATCCCCGGGGGGGCCCTGAAGAGACCCAGTACTTC	NA	TRBV4-2	TRBD2	TRBJ2-5
CASSLTAGPEQYF	TGTGCCAGCAGCTTAACTGCTGGGCCCGAGCAGTACTTC	NA	TRBV7-9	NA	TRBJ2-7
CASRPGANTGELFF	TGTGCCAGCCGCCCAGGGGCCAACACCGGGGAGCTGTTTTTT	NA	TRBV7-9	NA	TRBJ2-2
CASSIAGKLFF	TGTGCCAGTAGTATAGCCGGAAAACTGTTTTTT	NA	TRBV19	NA	TRBJ1-4
CATSPSVRGDNEKLFF	TGTGCCACCAGCCCGAGTGTTAGGGGAGATAATGAAAAACTGTTTTTT	NA	TRBV15	NA	TRBJ1-4
CASSERGLNTRRETQYF	TGTGCCAGCAGTGAAAGGGGTCTCAACACACGAAGGGAGACCCAGTACTTC	NA	TRBV6-1	NA	TRBJ2-5
CASTDGTGGVYNSPLHF	TGTGCCAGCACCGACGGGACAGGGGGAGTCTATAATTCACCCCTCCACTTT	NA	TRBV2	TRBD1	TRBJ1-6
CAWSVRSAVETQYF	TGTGCCTGGAGTGTACGCTCGGCCGTGGAGACCCAGTACTTC	NA	TRBV30	NA	TRBJ2-5
CSAGPRDEQYF	TGCAGTGCGGGGCCCAGGGACGAGCAGTACTTC	once	TRBV20-1	NA	TRBJ2-7
CASSWDRGLPDTQYF	TGTGCCAGCAGCTGGGACAGGGGATTGCCAGATACGCAGTATTTT	NA	TRBV5-5	TRBD1	TRBJ2-3
CASSLDGQGNTEAFF	TGTGCCAGCAGCTTGGACGGACAGGGAAACACTGAAGCTTTCTTT	NA	TRBV5-5	TRBD1	TRBJ1-1
CASSLAGQGAGEQYF	TGCGCCAGCAGCTTGGCGGGACAGGGGGCGGGAGAGCAGTACTTC	NA	TRBV5-1	TRBD1	TRBJ2-7
CASRETVSNQPQHF	TGTGCCAGCAGGGAGACAGTTAGCAATCAGCCCCAGCATTTT	NA	TRBV6-1	NA	TRBJ1-5
CASSLGQGSTEAFF	TGTGCCAGCAGCTTGGGACAGGGTAGCACTGAAGCTTTCTTT	NA	TRBV7-9	TRBD1	TRBJ1-1
CASSLDRGDIQYF	TGTGCCAGCAGCTTAGATAGGGGGGACATTCAGTACTTC	NA	TRBV7-8	NA	TRBJ2-4
CAIGAGQSPLHF	TGTGCCATCGGCGCAGGGCAATCACCCCTCCACTTT	NA	TRBV10-3	NA	TRBJ1-6
CASSATPQETQYF	TGTGCCAGCAGCGCGACTCCACAAGAGACCCAGTACTTC	NA	TRBV7-3	NA	TRBJ2-5
CASSISGANVLTF	TGTGCCAGTAGTATAAGTGGGGCCAACGTCCTGACTTTC	NA	TRBV19	NA	TRBJ2-6
CASSSFTSGGGETQYF	TGTGCCAGCAGTTCCTTCACTAGCGGGGGAGGAGAGACCCAGTACTTC	once	TRBV27	TRBD2	TRBJ2-5
CAWSGPELAGRSDTQYF	TGTGCCTGGAGTGGCCCAGAGCTAGCGGGGCGATCAGATACGCAGTATTTT	NA	TRBV30	TRBD2	TRBJ2-3
CASSLDRESGYTF	TGTGCCAGCAGCTTGGACAGGGAGAGTGGCTACACCTTC	NA	TRBV7-3	TRBD1	TRBJ1-2
CASSRQVGDTGELFF	TGCGCCAGCAGCCGCCAGGTCGGGGACACCGGGGAGCTGTTTTTT	NA	TRBV5-1	NA	TRBJ2-2
CASSVGRGVAKNIQYF	TGTGCCAGCAGCGTAGGCAGGGGGGTAGCCAAAAACATTCAGTACTTC	medium-sized	TRBV9	NA	TRBJ2-4
CASSQADPYEQYF	TGTGCCAGCTCACAGGCTGACCCCTACGAGCAGTACTTC	NA	TRBV18	NA	TRBJ2-7
CASSLRQGYEQYF	TGTGCCAGCAGCCTCAGACAGGGCTACGAGCAGTACTTC	few	TRBV5-6	TRBD1	TRBJ2-7
CASSVNYGYTF	TGTGCCAGCAGCGTGAACTATGGCTACACCTTC	NA	TRBV9	NA	TRBJ1-2
CASTLPGQGFGVNYGYTF	TGTGCCAGCACCCTACCGGGACAGGGGTTCGGAGTAAACTATGGCTACACCTTC	NA	TRBV5-8	TRBD1	TRBJ1-2
CASSNGQPGTDTQYF	TGCGCCAGCAGCAACGGACAGCCGGGCACAGATACGCAGTATTTT	NA	TRBV4-3	NA	TRBJ2-3
CASSVGLAGPAQGEQYF	TGTGCCAGCAGCGTAGGGCTAGCGGGGCCCGCGCAGGGGGAGCAGTACTTC	few	TRBV9	TRBD2	TRBJ2-7
CASSQEGNSNQPQHF	TGCGCCAGCAGCCAGGAAGGTAATAGCAATCAGCCCCAGCATTTT	NA	TRBV4-1	NA	TRBJ1-5
CASSLSLAGGLRYEQYF	TGTGCCAGCAGCTTGTCGTTAGCGGGGGGTCTCCGCTACGAGCAGTACTTC	NA	TRBV5-5	TRBD2	TRBJ2-7
CSVTGTLGEQYF	TGCAGCGTGACCGGGACGCTTGGAGAGCAGTACTTC	few	TRBV29-1	NA	TRBJ2-7
CASSLGSLDEQYF	TGTGCCAGCAGCTTAGGTTCGCTAGACGAGCAGTACTTC	NA	TRBV7-9	NA	TRBJ2-7
CASSLVGQGETQYF	TGCGCCAGCAGCTTGGTGGGACAGGGAGAGACCCAGTACTTC	NA	TRBV5-1	TRBD1	TRBJ2-5
CASSFSTEADTQYF	TGTGCCAGCAGCTTTAGTACGGAAGCGGATACGCAGTATTTT	once	TRBV7-6	NA	TRBJ2-3
CASSSDREGEKLFF	TGCGCCAGCAGCTCGGACAGGGAGGGTGAAAAACTGTTTTTT	NA	TRBV5-1	TRBD1	TRBJ1-4